This TCR beta chain comes out of a study of blood T cell repertoires in COVID-19. In the study overall: COVID-19 samples, acute and convalescent, were from the United States, Italy and Spain. The cDNA or gDNA used as material had been derived from T cells, B-cell-depleted T cells, or PBMCs.

This CDR3 contains 11 residues. Trimming cost V 7 bases and J 2 bases, with 8 bases left between them. Germline CDR1 is SQVTM and CDR2 is ANQGSEA. Original handling: It was from reference gene primer amplification that nucleated cell counts were estimated. Assay: immunoSEQ multiplex PCR; the TCRdb copy retains only in-frame clones and omits some. V and J calls and clone size are those listed in that table; D and trimming were worked out from the DNA. Of just over 300,000 clones listed, under 90% are singletons. Sequencing input: peripheral blood. This sequence was found in a woman aged 25 to 39 with COVID-19, enrolled during active disease. This chain joins TRBV29-1 and TRBJ1-2; weak D call: TRBD1 (6 bases). The CDR3 nucleotides read TGCAGCGCGGACAGCAACTATGGCTACACCTTC. Protein: CSADSNYGYTF.